What follows are 10 T cell receptor beta chains derived from one specimen sequenced in a study of monozygotic twins with inflammatory bowel disease. TCRdb re-called the 5' RACE reads and gives one entry per CDR3 protein, without DNA. Its listing shows approximately 160,000 distinct CDR3 sequences. Sequencing was performed on blood. The receptors were gathered from a human donor with ulcerative colitis or Crohn's disease, or a healthy co-twin of an affected twin (not recorded which).

This chain connects TRBV7-2 to TRBJ2-2; TCRdb names TRBD2, which stays unverified in the absence of DNA. The CDR3 extends over 16 amino acids. Germline CDR1 SGHTA, CDR2 FQGNSA. CDR3 sequence reads: CASSLSGRANTGELFF.

This rearrangement joins TRBV27 to TRBJ2-7; TCRdb's D gene call, TRBD2, goes unchecked for lack of DNA. The CDR3 spans 13 residues. Germline V gene data show CDR1 as MNHEY and CDR2 as SMNVEV (reference sequence). This CDR3 reads CASGLAGRYEQYF.

The chain uses TRBV24-1 and TRBJ2-3; there is no DNA to check the TCRdb D call of TRBD2. The CDR3 totals 16 residues. Germline V gives CDR1 KGHDR, CDR2 SFDVKD. This CDR3 reads CATSDLGGRGTDTQYF.

V gene TRBV20-1 combines with J gene TRBJ2-3; TCRdb indicates TRBD2, and absent DNA this call remains unverified. CDR3 length equals 15 residues. The germline V gene has CDR1 DFQATT and CDR2 SNEGSKA (reference sequence). The chain's CDR3 is CSARQLAGLGDTQYF.

The genes are TRBV5-1 and TRBJ1-1; TCRdb's D gene call, TRBD1, goes unchecked for lack of DNA. Per germline, CDR1 SGHRS and CDR2 YFSETQ. The CDR3 consists of 14 residues. The CDR3 region is CASSLASGAGEAFF. The full variable domain, completed using reference TRBV5-1 and TRBJ1-1, is KAGVTQTPRYLIKTRGQQVTLSCSPISGHRSVSWYQQTPGQGLQFLFEYFSETQRNKGNFPGRFSGRQFSNSRSEMNVSTLELGDSALYLCASSLASGAGEAFFGQGTRLTVV.

This chain joins TRBV20-1 and TRBJ1-2. The CDR3 has 14 amino acids. Per germline, CDR1 DFQATT and CDR2 SNEGSKA (reference sequence). This chain's CDR3 is CSASRETSNYGYTF.

The chain combines TRBV18 with TRBJ2-7. This CDR3 has 11 amino acids. Germline V gene lookup returns CDR1 KGHSH and CDR2 LQKENI. CDR3 protein: CASSPNVQQYF. Variable domain in full (rest from reference TRBV18 and TRBJ2-7): NAGVMQNPRHLVRRRGQEARLRCSPMKGHSHVYWYRQLPEEGLKFMVYLQKENIIDESGMPKERFSAEFPKEGPSILRIQQVVRGDSAAYFCASSPNVQQYFGPGTRLTVT.

The CDR3 region is CASSYGGTGDNEQFF. The chain has TRBV6-2 or TRBV6-3 and TRBJ2-1; the TRBD1 assignment by TCRdb is unverifiable without DNA. CDR1 and CDR2 (germline): MNHEY, SVGEGT. The CDR3 sequence is 15 residues long.

This chain links TRBV9 with TRBJ1-4; TCRdb reports TRBD1, a call that lacks DNA to check it against. This CDR3 is built from 15 residues. Germline assignment: CDR1 SGDLS and CDR2 YYNGEE. This chain's CDR3 is CASSVENRLNEKLFF. Full variable domain (missing parts from reference TRBV9 and TRBJ1-4): DSGVTQTPKHLITATGQRVTLRCSPRSGDLSVYWYQQSLDQGLQFLIQYYNGEERAKGNILERFSAQQFPDLHSELNLSSLELGDSALYFCASSVENRLNEKLFFGSGTQLSVL.

The chain couples TRBV24-1 to TRBJ2-1; TCRdb calls TRBD2, which cannot be checked without DNA. This CDR3 has 17 amino acids. CDR1 is KGHDR, CDR2 SFDVKD, per germline. This CDR3 reads CATSDLEGTSGRNEQFF.